The clone carrying this T cell receptor (beta chain) was counted between two and nine times. Its antigen is undetermined. Genes here carry mouse names. The CDR3 end falls 4 residues outside the read, so it is completed with the germline J gene. This record comes from a study of CD8+ T cells in alopecia areata. Study-level findings and limits: Resident alphabeta T cells of normal skin are also sequenced in scalp samples. Lesional scalp, especially alopecia totalis/universalis, showed higher clonality than normal scalp.

Sequencing templates came from extracted RNA that was reverse transcribed into cDNA. Repertoires were generated with immunoSEQ multiplex PCR, while TCRdb's copy carries only in-frame clones and drops some. Observed in the sample are some 110,000 clones, none of them singletons. CDR1 and CDR2 (germline): FNHDT, SITEND (reference sequence). Deletions cut 4 bases from V and 2 bases from J, with 12 bases between. The CDR3 runs 15 residues. The TCR originated in a C3H/HeJ mouse with alopecia areata. The strain is characterized by the MHC haplotype H2-k. This chain joins TRBV19 and TRBJ1-4, with D tentatively TRBD1 (6 bases). Source material: lesional skin. The CDR3 DNA, read in part, is TGTGCCAGCAGTTCCCGGGACACATCCAACGAA. This codes for CASSSRDTSNE. The whole CDR3 protein is CASSSRDTSNERLFF.